This T cell receptor beta chain was sequenced during a study of blood T cell repertoires in COVID-19. This CDR3 comprises 14 residues. Germline V gene sequence: CDR1 SGHKS, CDR2 YYEKEE (reference sequence). Trimming removed 2 bases from V and 0 bases from J, with 6 bases in between. Individuals drawn from 24 US areas were about 18 to 100 years old. This clone was recorded once. TCRdb's table, derived via immunoSEQ multiplex PCR, lists solely in-frame clones and lacks some. The sample holds approximately 240,000 clones, about 90% seen once. This TCR came from a woman in her forties or fifties in a cohort exposed to, infected with or recovered from COVID-19 (not recorded which). The V and J genes are TRBV5-5 and TRBJ1-3; D is unclear. The sequencing sample was made of PBMCs or T cells enriched from blood (not recorded which). CDR3 nucleotides: TGTGCCAGCAGCTTTAGTAGCTCTGGAAACACCATATATTTT. Translation gives CASSFSSSGNTIYF.